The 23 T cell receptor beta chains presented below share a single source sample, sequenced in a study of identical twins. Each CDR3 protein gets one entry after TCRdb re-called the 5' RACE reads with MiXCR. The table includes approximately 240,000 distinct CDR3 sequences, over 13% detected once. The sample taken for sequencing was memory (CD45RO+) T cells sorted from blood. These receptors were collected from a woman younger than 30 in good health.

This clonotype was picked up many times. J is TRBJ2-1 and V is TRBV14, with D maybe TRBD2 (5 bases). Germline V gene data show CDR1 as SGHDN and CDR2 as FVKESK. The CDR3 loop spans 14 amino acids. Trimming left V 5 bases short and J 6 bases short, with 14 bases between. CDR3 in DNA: TGTGCCAGCAGCAAAGGGAGTCGGGTCAATGAGCAGTTCTTC. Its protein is CASSKGSRVNEQFF.

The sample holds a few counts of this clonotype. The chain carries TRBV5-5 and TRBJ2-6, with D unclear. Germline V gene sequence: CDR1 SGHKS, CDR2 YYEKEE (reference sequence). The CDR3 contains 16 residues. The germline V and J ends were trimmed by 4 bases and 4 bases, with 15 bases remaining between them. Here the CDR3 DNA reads TGTGCCAGCAGCCCGAATCTCGGGTCCGGGGCCAACGTCCTGACTTTC. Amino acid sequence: CASSPNLGSGANVLTF.

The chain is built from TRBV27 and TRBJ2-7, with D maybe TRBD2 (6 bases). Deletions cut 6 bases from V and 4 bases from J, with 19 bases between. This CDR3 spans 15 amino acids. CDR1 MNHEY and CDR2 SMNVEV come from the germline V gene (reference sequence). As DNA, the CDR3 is TGTGCCAGCAGGGGTTTGCGGGAAAAGCTTTACGAGCAGTACTTC. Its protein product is CASRGLREKLYEQYF.

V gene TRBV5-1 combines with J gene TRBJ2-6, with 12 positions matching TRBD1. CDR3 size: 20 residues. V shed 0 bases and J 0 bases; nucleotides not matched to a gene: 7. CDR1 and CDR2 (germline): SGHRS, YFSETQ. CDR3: CASSLVGQGALRSGANVLTF. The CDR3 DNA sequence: TGCGCCAGCAGCTTGGTGGGACAGGGGGCCCTTCGCTCTGGGGCCAACGTCCTGACTTTC. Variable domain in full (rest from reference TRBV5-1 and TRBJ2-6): KAGVTQTPRYLIKTRGQQVTLSCSPISGHRSVSWYQQTPGQGLQFLFEYFSETQRNKGNFPGRFSGRQFSNSRSEMNVSTLELGDSALYLCASSLVGQGALRSGANVLTFGAGSRLTVL.

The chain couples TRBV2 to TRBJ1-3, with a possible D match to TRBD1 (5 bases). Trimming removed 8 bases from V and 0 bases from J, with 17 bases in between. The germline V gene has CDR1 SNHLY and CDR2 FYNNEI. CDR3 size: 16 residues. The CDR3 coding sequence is TGTGCCAGCCAACTACGGGGGGTACACTCTGGAAACACCATATATTTT. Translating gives CASQLRGVHSGNTIYF.

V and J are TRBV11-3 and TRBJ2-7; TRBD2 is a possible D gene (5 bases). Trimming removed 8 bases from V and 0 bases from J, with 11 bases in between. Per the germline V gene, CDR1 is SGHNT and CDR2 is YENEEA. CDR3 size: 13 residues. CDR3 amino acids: CASGMRVSYEQYF. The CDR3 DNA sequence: TGTGCCAGCGGGATGAGGGTCTCCTACGAGCAGTACTTC.

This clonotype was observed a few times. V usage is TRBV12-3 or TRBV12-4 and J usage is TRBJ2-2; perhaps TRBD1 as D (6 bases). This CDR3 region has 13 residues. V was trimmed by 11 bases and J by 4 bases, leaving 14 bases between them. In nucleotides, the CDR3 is TGTGCCGGGAGACAGGAAAGCACCGGGGAGCTGTTTTTT. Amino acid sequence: CAGRQESTGELFF.

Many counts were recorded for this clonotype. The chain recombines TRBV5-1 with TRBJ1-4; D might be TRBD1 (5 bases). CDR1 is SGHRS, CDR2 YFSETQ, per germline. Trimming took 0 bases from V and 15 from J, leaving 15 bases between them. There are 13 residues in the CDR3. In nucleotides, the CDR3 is TGCGCCAGCAGCTTGGAGGGACGACCGCAAGTGTTTTTT. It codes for CASSLEGRPQVFF.

The CDR3 protein is CASSYNGRGAYEQYF. The CDR3 DNA reads TGTGCCAGCAGCTACAATGGACGGGGGGCCTACGAGCAGTACTTC. V usage is TRBV6-5 and J usage is TRBJ2-7, with 7 bases lining up with TRBD2. From germline, CDR1 is MNHEY and CDR2 SVGAGI. After removal of 6 bases from V and 2 bases from J, the junction contained 10 bases not matched to a gene. The CDR3 runs 15 residues.

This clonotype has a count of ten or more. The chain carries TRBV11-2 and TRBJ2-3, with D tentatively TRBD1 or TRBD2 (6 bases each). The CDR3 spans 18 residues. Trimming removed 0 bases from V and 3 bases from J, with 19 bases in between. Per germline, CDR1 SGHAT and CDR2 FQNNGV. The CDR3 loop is CASSLDRGTPKGTDTQYF. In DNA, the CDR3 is TGTGCCAGCAGCTTAGATCGCGGGACACCTAAGGGAACAGATACGCAGTATTTT. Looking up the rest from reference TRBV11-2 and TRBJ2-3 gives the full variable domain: EAGVAQSPRYKIIEKRQSVAFWCNPISGHATLYWYQQILGQGPKLLIQFQNNGVVDDSQLPKDRFSAERLKGVDSTLKIQPAKLEDSAVYLCASSLDRGTPKGTDTQYFGPGTRLTVL.

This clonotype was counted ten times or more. For the CDR3, the DNA is TGCAGTGCTTTACTAGCGGGGTACAATGAGCAGTTCTTC. Translated, it gives CSALLAGYNEQFF. The genes are TRBV20-1 and TRBJ2-1, with 10 bases matching TRBD2. Germline V gene lookup returns CDR1 DFQATT and CDR2 SNEGSKA (reference sequence). J lost 4 bases, V lost 5 bases, and 2 bases had no gene match. The CDR3 covers 13 residues.

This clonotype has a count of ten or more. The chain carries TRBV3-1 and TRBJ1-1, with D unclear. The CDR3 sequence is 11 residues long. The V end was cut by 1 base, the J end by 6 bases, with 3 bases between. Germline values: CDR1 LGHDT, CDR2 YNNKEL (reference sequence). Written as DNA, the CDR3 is TGTGCCAGCAGCCAAGGCGCTGAAGCTTTCTTT. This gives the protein CASSQGAEAFF.

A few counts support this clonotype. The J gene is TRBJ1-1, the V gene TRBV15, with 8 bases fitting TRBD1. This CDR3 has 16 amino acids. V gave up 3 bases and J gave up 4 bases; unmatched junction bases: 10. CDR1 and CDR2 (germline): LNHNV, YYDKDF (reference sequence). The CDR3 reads CATSRNPRTGRTEAFF. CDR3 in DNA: TGTGCCACCAGCAGGAACCCGAGGACAGGGCGCACTGAAGCTTTCTTT.

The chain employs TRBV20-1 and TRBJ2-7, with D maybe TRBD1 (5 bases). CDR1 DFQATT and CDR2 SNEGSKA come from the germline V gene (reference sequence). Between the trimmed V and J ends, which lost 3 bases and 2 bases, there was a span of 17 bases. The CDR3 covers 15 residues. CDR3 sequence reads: CSASESRTPTYEQYF. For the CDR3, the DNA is TGCAGTGCTAGTGAATCGAGGACACCAACCTACGAGCAGTACTTC.

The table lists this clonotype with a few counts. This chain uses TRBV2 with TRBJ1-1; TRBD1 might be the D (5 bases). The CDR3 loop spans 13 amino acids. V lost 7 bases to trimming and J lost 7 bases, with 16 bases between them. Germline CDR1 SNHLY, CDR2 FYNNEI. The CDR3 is CASTEIQESEAFF. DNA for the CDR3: TGTGCCAGCACGGAGATACAGGAAAGTGAAGCTTTCTTT.

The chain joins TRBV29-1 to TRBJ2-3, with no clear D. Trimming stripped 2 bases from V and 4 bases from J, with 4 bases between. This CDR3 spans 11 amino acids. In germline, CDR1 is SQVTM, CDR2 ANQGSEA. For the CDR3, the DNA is TGCAGCGTTGAAAAAGCAGATACGCAGTATTTT. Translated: CSVEKADTQYF.

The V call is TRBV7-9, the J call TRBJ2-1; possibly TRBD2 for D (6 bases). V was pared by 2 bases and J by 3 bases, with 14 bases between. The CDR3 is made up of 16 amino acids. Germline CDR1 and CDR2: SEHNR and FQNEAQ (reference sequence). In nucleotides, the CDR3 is TGTGCCAGCAGCTTAATCGGACTAACTTACTACAATGAGCAGTTCTTC. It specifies CASSLIGLTYYNEQFF.

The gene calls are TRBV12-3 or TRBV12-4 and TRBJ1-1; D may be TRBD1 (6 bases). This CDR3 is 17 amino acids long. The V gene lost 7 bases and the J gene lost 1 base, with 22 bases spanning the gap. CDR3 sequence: CASTFTPIGGQNTEAFF. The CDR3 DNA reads TGTGCCAGCACCTTCACCCCGATAGGGGGACAGAACACTGAAGCTTTCTTT.

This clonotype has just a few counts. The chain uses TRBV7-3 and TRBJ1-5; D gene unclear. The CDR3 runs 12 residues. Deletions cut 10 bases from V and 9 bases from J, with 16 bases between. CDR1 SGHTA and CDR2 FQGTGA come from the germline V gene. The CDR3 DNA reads TGTGCCAAAAGCGAGAGAGGGCGGCCCCAGCATTTT. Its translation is CAKSERGRPQHF.

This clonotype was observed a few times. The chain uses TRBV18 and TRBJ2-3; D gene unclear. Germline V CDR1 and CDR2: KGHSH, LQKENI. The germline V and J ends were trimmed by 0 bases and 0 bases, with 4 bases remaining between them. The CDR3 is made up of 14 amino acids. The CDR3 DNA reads TGTGCCAGCTCACCACCTATAAGCACAGATACGCAGTATTTT. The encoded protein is CASSPPISTDTQYF.

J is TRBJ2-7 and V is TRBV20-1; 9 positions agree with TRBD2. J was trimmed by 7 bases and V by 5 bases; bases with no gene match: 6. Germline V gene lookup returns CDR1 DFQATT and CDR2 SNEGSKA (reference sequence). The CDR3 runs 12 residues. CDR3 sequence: CSAFSGSKEQYF. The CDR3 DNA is TGCAGTGCTTTTAGCGGGAGTAAAGAGCAGTACTTC.

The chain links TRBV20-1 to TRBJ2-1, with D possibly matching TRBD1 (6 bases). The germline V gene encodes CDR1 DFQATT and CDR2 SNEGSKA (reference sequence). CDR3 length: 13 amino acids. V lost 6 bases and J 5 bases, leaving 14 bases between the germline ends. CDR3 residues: CSAPTGEHNEQFF. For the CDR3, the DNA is TGCAGTGCCCCGACAGGAGAACACAATGAGCAGTTCTTC.

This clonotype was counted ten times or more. The CDR3 coding sequence is TGTGCCAGCAGGCGGGACACACAACAAGAGACCCAGTACTTC. Its translation: CASRRDTQQETQYF. V gene TRBV6-1 combines with J gene TRBJ2-5, with D perhaps matching TRBD1 or TRBD2 (6 bases each). The CDR3 totals 14 residues. Germline CDR1 is MNHNS and CDR2 is SASEGT. The V end was cut by 6 bases, the J end by 2 bases, with 13 bases between.